Listed below are T cell receptor beta chains from one sample, sequenced in a study of blood T cells in healthy people across ages. TCRdb called the 5' RACE reads again in MiXCR, with one record for every CDR3 protein. The table has fewer than 800,000 distinct CDR3 sequences, around 45% seen once. Source material: blood. The receptor set was obtained from a woman aged 55-70 years in good health. Both conserved end residues are part of each CDR3. The order of the fields is D gene, clone size, V gene, CDR3 length, J gene, CDR3 protein, CDR3 DNA. D genes are given only for firm matches. Expanded clones get a size class; other rows say once, few or many, or leave the size out.

TRBD1	NA	TRBV5-6	16	TRBJ2-3	CASSPGTGRSTDTQYF	TGTGCCAGCAGCCCCGGGACAGGGCGTAGCACAGATACGCAGTATTTT
TRBD2	NA	TRBV7-9	15	TRBJ2-5	CASSGLAGAGETQYF	TGTGCCAGCAGCGGACTAGCGGGAGCGGGAGAGACCCAGTACTTC
TRBD1	once	TRBV6-6	16	TRBJ1-1	CASSHTRTGLNTEAFF	TGTGCCAGCAGCCATACTCGGACAGGGTTGAACACTGAAGCTTTCTTT
NA	once	TRBV11-2	14	TRBJ2-1	CASSSNAGLGEQFF	TGTGCCAGCAGTTCGAATGCCGGTCTGGGGGAGCAGTTCTTC
NA	NA	TRBV29-1	13	TRBJ1-2	CSVEPVSGYGYTF	TGCAGCGTTGAACCGGTCTCAGGGTATGGCTACACCTTC
NA	NA	TRBV20-1	13	TRBJ1-2	CSAYQGEDYGYTF	TGCAGTGCGTACCAAGGGGAGGACTATGGCTACACCTTC
NA	NA	TRBV18	15	TRBJ1-6	CASSPTGTADSPLHF	TGTGCCAGCTCGCCGACCGGGACCGCGGACTCACCCCTCCACTTT
TRBD2	NA	TRBV7-9	15	TRBJ2-7	CASSFSSGRVYEQYF	TGTGCCAGCAGCTTTTCTTCCGGGAGGGTATACGAGCAGTACTTC
TRBD1	NA	TRBV7-3	16	TRBJ2-6	CASSSGQVSGANVLTF	TGTGCCAGCAGCTCGGGACAGGTCTCTGGGGCCAACGTCCTGACTTTC
TRBD2	once	TRBV6-6	16	TRBJ2-5	CASSTGGLAGTNEQYF	TGTGCCAGCAGTACTGGGGGACTAGCGGGAACAAATGAGCAGTACTTC
TRBD1	many	TRBV4-3	15	TRBJ2-7	CASSQETGLNYEQYF	TGCGCCAGCAGCCAAGAGACAGGGCTCAACTACGAGCAGTACTTC
NA	many	TRBV7-2	13	TRBJ2-7	CASSLRSAGEQYF	TGTGCCAGCAGCTTACGAAGTGCGGGCGAGCAGTACTTC
TRBD2	few	TRBV7-2	15	TRBJ2-7	CASSRRTSGTYEQYF	TGTGCCAGCAGCCGCCGGACTAGCGGGACCTACGAGCAGTACTTC
NA	NA	TRBV5-1	14	TRBJ1-2	CASSAGAVDYGYTF	TGCGCCAGCAGCGCTGGGGCAGTAGACTATGGCTACACCTTC
TRBD2	NA	TRBV7-2	18	TRBJ2-7	CASSLSLAGVQNSDEQYF	TGTGCCAGCAGCTTATCACTAGCGGGAGTTCAAAACTCAGACGAGCAGTACTTC
NA	NA	TRBV6-2/TRBV6-3	15	TRBJ2-5	CASTLRQVEYNEQYF	TGTGCCAGCACCCTAAGACAGGTGGAATACAATGAGCAGTACTTC
NA	NA	TRBV9	19	TRBJ2-7	CASSVDMPPAPGLLYEQYF	TGTGCCAGCAGCGTAGATATGCCACCAGCCCCGGGACTCCTGTACGAGCAGTACTTC
NA	few	TRBV18	15	TRBJ2-6	CASSPMVSGANVLTF	TGTGCCAGCTCACCAATGGTCTCTGGGGCCAACGTCCTGACTTTC
NA	NA	TRBV27	12	TRBJ2-3	CASSLVRGTQYF	TGTGCCAGCAGTTTAGTACGGGGTACGCAGTATTTT
NA	NA	TRBV10-3	15	TRBJ2-4	CAISEPGGGTYERYF	TGTGCCATCAGTGAGCCAGGGGGAGGCACCTACGAGCGGTACTTC
NA	NA	TRBV2	15	TRBJ2-1	CATSGGRLSYNEQFF	TGTGCCACCAGTGGGGGCCGTCTATCCTACAATGAGCAGTTCTTC
NA	NA	TRBV27	13	TRBJ1-5	CASSPTRDQPQHF	TGTGCCAGCAGCCCAACCCGGGATCAGCCCCAGCATTTT
NA	NA	TRBV20-1	15	TRBJ2-1	CSARAGGPVRNEQFF	TGCAGTGCTAGAGCAGGAGGGCCCGTCCGCAATGAGCAGTTCTTC
NA	few	TRBV4-2	14	TRBJ1-4	CASSWGVGNEKLFF	TGTGCCAGCAGCTGGGGAGTGGGTAATGAAAAACTGTTTTTT
NA	NA	TRBV11-1	13	TRBJ2-1	CASSFRGADEQFF	TGTGCCAGCAGCTTTCGGGGGGCGGATGAGCAGTTCTTC
TRBD1	NA	TRBV12-3/TRBV12-4	16	TRBJ2-3	CASSFSRTGFADTQYF	TGTGCCAGCAGTTTTAGTCGGACAGGGTTTGCAGATACGCAGTATTTT
NA	NA	TRBV7-2	16	TRBJ2-7	CASSLRGGDRSYEQYF	TGTGCCAGCAGCTTAAGAGGCGGGGACAGATCCTACGAGCAGTACTTC